The clone carrying this T cell receptor (beta chain) was picked up many times. Its antigen is still unknown. The data belong to a study of T cells after yellow fever vaccination. General study findings and limits: The bulk population could contribute abundant contaminating clonotypes to FACS-sorted repertoires. Researchers report a weaker secondary response that nonetheless peaked faster, day 5 versus 15.

TCRdb re-derived calls from the 5' RACE reads in MiXCR, one entry per CDR3 protein. The table records just under 30,000 distinct CDR3 sequences, over 4.5% of them present only once. Between the trimmed V and J ends, which lost 5 bases and 7 bases, there was a span of 11 bases. Germline V gene data show CDR1 as SGHAT and CDR2 as FQNNGV. The CDR3 is made up of 13 amino acids. This chain joins TRBV11-2 and TRBJ2-2; possible D gene TRBD2, 5 bases. The sample here was CD8+ T cells sorted from PBMCs, taken 10 days after the yellow fever booster vaccination. This clonotype was obtained from a man aged 30-40 years who received the YFV17D yellow fever vaccine. CDR3: CASSLLGNGELFF. The CDR3 bases are TGTGCCAGCAGCCTACTAGGAAACGGGGAGCTGTTTTTT. The whole variable domain, filled in from reference TRBV11-2 and TRBJ2-2, reads EAGVAQSPRYKIIEKRQSVAFWCNPISGHATLYWYQQILGQGPKLLIQFQNNGVVDDSQLPKDRFSAERLKGVDSTLKIQPAKLEDSAVYLCASSLLGNGELFFGEGSRLTVL.